This T cell receptor (beta chain) was identified in a study of response to subunit inactivated influenza vaccine. As concerns this clonotype: What it binds is unknown.

Study-wide results and caveats: A suggestion made by the authors is that each seasonal influenza vaccination recruits few new T cells.

V was shortened by 5 bases and J by 0 bases, with 15 bases between the two germline ends. Germline V gene data show CDR1 as SGHVS and CDR2 as FQNEAQ. The CDR3 spans 16 residues. Using its own MiXCR run on the RT-PCR reads, TCRdb lists one record per CDR3 protein. Seen here are approximately 500,000 distinct CDR3 sequences, approximately 12% observed once, and the top ten hold 10% to 15%. This sequence was found in a man in his forties or fifties who received an inactivated influenza vaccine. V usage is TRBV7-8 and J usage is TRBJ2-3; D perhaps matches TRBD1 (6 bases). The sequenced sample was PBMCs from blood, obtained more than 35 days after vaccination. The CDR3 DNA is TGTGCCAGCAGCCATGGGGGCAGGTCTAGCACAGATACGCAGTATTTT. This sequence encodes CASSHGGRSSTDTQYF.